The 30 T cell receptor beta chains presented below share a single source sample, sequenced in a study of a mutant IDH1 vaccine in newly diagnosed glioma (dated by TCRdb to the early 2020s). The sample's time point, from its label and the paper: week 23, last vaccination. Each vaccine dose was 300 ug of a 20-mer mutant IDH1 peptide in Montanide, given subcutaneously with topical imiquimod. Library prep was done by the immunoSEQ multiplex PCR assay. Sourced from immuneACCESS, this table was stored by TCRdb with only in-frame sequences that have V and J called. A share of the clones is absent; for the studies checked, an unresolved V gene accounts for under half, and the remainder has no known explanation. The sample table lists about 82,000 clones, 85% of them with a count of one. Approximately 2% of the sample is taken by the ten largest. Antigens for these TCRs are unknown. The sequencing here drew on PBMCs, taken from a glioma patient whose treatment included an IDH1 peptide vaccine. Source of these receptors: a man younger than 40 with glioma. Some clones in this sample may be carry-over from other donors' samples.

V usage is TRBV11-2 and J usage is TRBJ2-2; tentatively, D is TRBD2 (5 bases). CDR1 is SGHAT and CDR2 is FQNNGV in the germline V gene. The germline V and J ends were trimmed by 5 bases and 3 bases, with 10 bases remaining between them. This CDR3 contains 14 residues. Here the CDR3 reads CASSPPGYTGELFF. CDR3 nucleotide sequence: TGTGCCAGCAGCCCGCCGGGGTACACCGGGGAGCTGTTTTTT.

This chain uses TRBV9 with TRBJ1-2; the D is unclear. Germline V lookup: CDR1 SGDLS, CDR2 YYNGEE. The CDR3 consists of 15 residues. V gave up 0 bases and J gave up 4 bases, with 13 bases separating them. CDR3: CASSVAGRGGYGYTF. The DNA for the CDR3 is TGTGCCAGCAGCGTAGCAGGTCGAGGAGGCTATGGCTACACCTTC.

This sequence joins TRBV11-2 and TRBJ1-1; TRBD1 is a possible D gene (5 bases). The V end was cut by 8 bases, the J end by 0 bases, with 7 bases between. Germline V lookup: CDR1 SGHAT, CDR2 FQNNGV. CDR3 length: 12 amino acids. The CDR3 spells CASATVNTEAFF. In DNA form, the CDR3 reads TGTGCCAGCGCGACAGTGAACACTGAAGCTTTCTTT.

The chain has TRBV29-1 and TRBJ1-1; TRBD1 matches 10 bases. Germline trimming cut 6 bases from V and 5 bases from J; bases unmatched to any gene: 0. Germline CDR1 reads SQVTM; CDR2 reads ANQGSEA. This CDR3 has 11 amino acids. The CDR3 region is CSVGQGTEAFF. The CDR3, as DNA: TGCAGCGTGGGACAGGGGACTGAAGCTTTCTTT.

The gene calls are TRBV19 and TRBJ1-2, with 7 bases lining up with TRBD1. Germline loops: CDR1 LNHDA, CDR2 SQIVND (reference sequence). This CDR3 is 15 amino acids long. V was pared by 7 bases and J by 6 bases, with 14 bases of the junction left unmatched. The CDR3 sequence is CASTLVATGRDGYTF. In DNA, the CDR3 is TGTGCCAGTACCCTCGTTGCGACAGGGCGAGATGGCTACACCTTC. The whole variable domain, remainder taken from reference TRBV19 and TRBJ1-2, is DGGITQSPKYLFRKEGQNVTLSCEQNLNHDAMYWYRQDPGQGLRLIYYSQIVNDFQKGDIAEGYSVSREKKESFPLTVTSAQKNPTAFYLCASTLVATGRDGYTFGSGTRLTVV.

The chain couples TRBV14 to TRBJ1-1; D not certain. The CDR3 extends over 13 amino acids. V was trimmed by 9 bases and J by 1 base, leaving 12 bases between them. The V gene's germline CDR1 is SGHDN and CDR2 FVKESK. CDR3 in amino acids: CASRRSKNTEAFF. The CDR3 DNA is TGTGCCAGTCGTCGAAGTAAGAACACTGAAGCTTTCTTT.

The chain links TRBV5-1 to TRBJ2-1; 11 nucleotides line up with TRBD2. CDR3 length equals 16 residues. Germline values: CDR1 SGHRS, CDR2 YFSETQ. The junction had 1 base not matched to a gene; V was cut back by 2 bases and J by 0 bases. The CDR3 DNA is TGCGCCAGCAGCTTCGGACTAGCGGGCTCCTACAATGAGCAGTTCTTC. Translating it yields CASSFGLAGSYNEQFF. The whole variable domain, filled in from reference TRBV5-1 and TRBJ2-1, reads KAGVTQTPRYLIKTRGQQVTLSCSPISGHRSVSWYQQTPGQGLQFLFEYFSETQRNKGNFPGRFSGRQFSNSRSEMNVSTLELGDSALYLCASSFGLAGSYNEQFFGPGTRLTVL.

The CDR3: CASSSYSGSIADTQYF. In nucleotides, the CDR3 is TGTGCCAGTAGTTCTTATAGCGGGAGTATCGCAGATACGCAGTATTTT. The genes are TRBV19 and TRBJ2-3; 9 nucleotides agree with TRBD2. This CDR3 has 16 residues. V dropped 5 bases and J dropped 4; count of bases not matched to a gene: 10. CDR1 LNHDA and CDR2 SQIVND come from the germline V gene (reference sequence).

In this sample, this clone turned up once. The genes are TRBV27 and TRBJ2-1, with D perhaps matching TRBD1 (6 bases). The CDR3 totals 15 residues. V lost 5 bases to trimming and J lost 6 bases, with 17 bases between them. The germline gives CDR1 MNHEY, CDR2 SMNVEV (reference sequence). This CDR3 is CASSTIGAGVNEQFF. CDR3 coding DNA: TGTGCCAGCAGTACTATAGGGGCAGGGGTCAATGAGCAGTTCTTC.

This clone occurred once. The chain has TRBV5-4 and TRBJ2-1, with a weak D call TRBD1 (6 bases). Trimming took 5 bases from V and 7 from J, leaving 16 bases between them. This CDR3 spans 14 amino acids. Germline lookup yields CDR1 SGHNT and CDR2 YYREEE (reference sequence). The DNA of the CDR3 is TGTGCCAGCAGTTTAGAAACAGGGTCGAATGAGCAGTTCTTC. Translated, it gives CASSLETGSNEQFF.

The chain combines TRBV19 with TRBJ1-4; 9 bases are a match to TRBD1. This CDR3 region has 15 residues. The junction had 5 bases not matched to a gene; V was cut back by 5 bases and J by 4 bases. CDR1 and CDR2 from the germline V gene are LNHDA and SQIVND (reference sequence). In nucleotides, the CDR3 is TGTGCCAGTAGTCACCGGGACAGGGTTAATGAAAAACTGTTTTTT. Translation: CASSHRDRVNEKLFF.

The rearrangement links TRBV12-5 to TRBJ1-1, with 10 bases that match TRBD1. This CDR3 has 12 amino acids. Looked up from germline, CDR1 is LGHNT and CDR2 is FRNRAP. Trimming removed 10 bases from V and 10 bases from J; junction bases left unmatched: 9. CDR3 protein: CATSRDRGTAFF. For the CDR3, the DNA is TGTGCTACTTCCCGGGACAGGGGAACAGCTTTCTTT.

Details on this clone: Within the sample, other DNA sequences also encode this same CDR3. This chain links TRBV9 with TRBJ1-3, with a possible D match to TRBD1 (6 bases). CDR3 size: 17 residues. Per the germline V gene, CDR1 is SGDLS and CDR2 is YYNGEE. Trimming shortened V by 0 bases and J by 0 bases, and 13 bases separated the two germline ends. In DNA form, the CDR3 reads TGTGCCAGCAGCGTAGGATCTGGACAGAGCTCTGGAAACACCATATATTTT. Translating it yields CASSVGSGQSSGNTIYF.

The chain employs TRBV2 and TRBJ1-1; 11 bases map to TRBD1. This CDR3 region has 15 residues. The V and J ends lost 6 bases and 0 bases, in that order; junction bases with no gene match: 3. Germline CDR1 reads SNHLY; CDR2 reads FYNNEI. CDR3 residues: CASSWDRGMNTEAFF. Written as DNA, the CDR3 is TGTGCCAGCAGCTGGGACAGGGGGATGAACACTGAAGCTTTCTTT.

The chain couples TRBV7-2 to TRBJ1-6, with D maybe TRBD1 (5 bases). The germline gives CDR1 SGHTA, CDR2 FQGNSA. This CDR3 comprises 14 residues. The V end lost 3 bases, the J end lost 7 bases, and 10 bases lay between the germline ends. The CDR3 protein is CASSFKGSNSPLHF. CDR3 nucleotide sequence: TGTGCCAGCAGCTTCAAGGGGTCGAATTCACCCCTCCACTTT. Looking up the rest from reference TRBV7-2 and TRBJ1-6 gives the full variable domain: GAGVSQSPSNKVTEKGKDVELRCDPISGHTALYWYRQSLGQGLEFLIYFQGNSAPDKSGLPSDRFSAERTGGSVSTLTIQRTQQEDSAVYLCASSFKGSNSPLHFGNGTRLTVT.

CDR3 DNA sequence: TGTGCCAGCAGCCCTAAGGTGGGAAGCTCCTACGAGCAGTACTTC. Translation gives CASSPKVGSSYEQYF. The V gene is TRBV9, the J gene TRBJ2-7, with D hard to call. CDR1 and CDR2 (germline): SGDLS, YYNGEE. This CDR3 region has 15 residues. Trimming left V 4 bases short and J 0 bases short, with 14 bases between.

The chain has TRBV28 and TRBJ1-1, with a possible D match to TRBD1 (5 bases). Deletions cut 6 bases from V and 4 bases from J, with 18 bases between. Germline V gene lookup returns CDR1 MDHEN and CDR2 SYDVKM. The CDR3 has 15 amino acids. CDR3 protein: CASRPPLHGGTEAFF. CDR3 DNA sequence: TGTGCCAGCAGACCACCTCTCCATGGGGGCACTGAAGCTTTCTTT.

The chain carries TRBV5-1 and TRBJ1-4; 9 nucleotides agree with TRBD1. Germline CDR1 and CDR2: SGHRS and YFSETQ. After removal of 0 bases from V and 7 bases from J, the junction contained 4 bases not matched to a gene. This CDR3 has 15 amino acids. The CDR3 spells CASSLGGQGPEKLFF. DNA for the CDR3: TGCGCCAGCAGCTTGGGGGGACAGGGCCCTGAAAAACTGTTTTTT.

J is TRBJ1-6 and V is TRBV19; D call uncertain. Germline lookup yields CDR1 LNHDA and CDR2 SQIVND (reference sequence). Trimming took 4 bases from V and 9 from J, leaving 13 bases between them. The CDR3 covers 14 residues. For the CDR3, the DNA is TGTGCCAGTAGTACCCAATTGCTACTTTCACCCCTCCACTTT. This encodes CASSTQLLLSPLHF.

Notes on this clone: The sample carries other DNA sequences with the same CDR3. V usage is TRBV5-1 and J usage is TRBJ2-7; D possibly corresponds to TRBD1 (6 bases). The germline V gene has CDR1 SGHRS and CDR2 YFSETQ. V was cut by 0 bases and J by 3 bases, with 13 bases left in between. The CDR3 totals 15 residues. CDR3 bases: TGCGCCAGCAGCTTGGAAGGGGGTGGAGTCTACGAGCAGTACTTC. Its translation: CASSLEGGGVYEQYF.

The rearrangement uses TRBV6-6 and TRBJ2-3; no clear D. The V gene lost 2 bases and the J gene lost 11 bases, with 11 bases spanning the gap. The germline gives CDR1 MNHNY, CDR2 SVGAGI (reference sequence). The CDR3 covers 12 residues. CDR3 residues: CASSYTQELQYF. The DNA of the CDR3 is TGTGCCAGCAGTTACACCCAAGAACTGCAGTATTTT.

The V gene is TRBV4-1, the J gene TRBJ1-1; D is undetermined. Germline values: CDR1 MGHRA, CDR2 YSYEKL. The V and J ends lost 0 bases and 2 bases respectively, with 10 bases between them. This CDR3 comprises 15 residues. The DNA for the CDR3 is TGCGCCAGCAGCCAAGATGGGCAGTACAACACTGAAGCTTTCTTT. Amino acids: CASSQDGQYNTEAFF.

The rearrangement uses TRBV25-1 and TRBJ1-3; no firm D call. CDR1 is MGHDK and CDR2 is SYGVNS in the germline V gene. V shed 10 bases and J shed 9 bases, with 13 bases lying between them. The CDR3 is 11 residues long. The CDR3 sequence: CATLLGSTIYF. DNA of the CDR3: TGTGCCACGCTCCTTGGGAGCACCATATATTTT.

The chain carries TRBV5-4 and TRBJ2-2, with 10 positions matching TRBD1. With V trimmed by 4 bases and J by 4 bases, 4 bases remained unmatched. CDR1 is SGHNT and CDR2 is YYREEE in the germline V gene (reference sequence). The CDR3 covers 15 residues. The CDR3 spells CASSLGTGATGELFF. DNA of the CDR3: TGTGCCAGCAGCCTCGGGACAGGGGCCACCGGGGAGCTGTTTTTT.

The chain links TRBV28 to TRBJ1-4, with D possibly TRBD1 on 6 matching bases. The germline V gene has CDR1 MDHEN and CDR2 SYDVKM. Trimming pared 5 bases from V and 3 bases from J, leaving 13 bases between. This CDR3 has 15 residues. CDR3 bases: TGTGCCAGCAGTCCAACAGGGCCGGCTAATGAAAAACTGTTTTTT. Its protein is CASSPTGPANEKLFF.

This clone was counted a single time. V usage is TRBV18 and J usage is TRBJ1-6; a possible D gene is TRBD1 (5 bases). CDR1 and CDR2 (germline): KGHSH, LQKENI. There are 14 residues in the CDR3. V dropped 6 bases and J dropped 7 bases, with 13 bases sitting between them. The CDR3 reads CASSGGGYNSPLHF. CDR3 coding DNA: TGTGCCAGCTCGGGGGGGGGATACAATTCACCCCTCCACTTT.

This chain uses TRBV11-3 with TRBJ2-7; 8 bases agree with TRBD1. The CDR3 runs to 13 residues. Germline lookup yields CDR1 SGHNT and CDR2 YENEEA. With 1 base clipped from V and 5 bases from J, the junction kept 1 base outside the gene matches. CDR3 amino acids: CASSLGQGNEQYF. The CDR3 region has the DNA TGTGCCAGCAGCTTAGGACAGGGGAACGAGCAGTACTTC.

The CDR3 DNA sequence: TGTGCCAGCAGCTTAGTGGGCAGGGGAGAGACCCAGTACTTC. It encodes CASSLVGRGETQYF. The chain recombines TRBV7-2 with TRBJ2-5; D might be TRBD1 (6 bases). This CDR3 region has 14 residues. V was clipped by 1 base and J by 4 bases, with 10 bases between them. The germline V gene has CDR1 SGHTA and CDR2 FQGNSA.

The V and J genes are TRBV28 and TRBJ2-3; TRBD1 might be the D (5 bases). This CDR3 spans 13 amino acids. Germline CDR1 reads MDHEN; CDR2 reads SYDVKM. V gave up 6 bases and J gave up 6 bases, with 13 bases separating them. The CDR3 here is CASRQPGSDTQYF. The CDR3 coding sequence is TGTGCCAGCAGACAACCAGGGTCTGATACGCAGTATTTT.

The rearrangement joins TRBV5-4 to TRBJ1-3, with 8 bases fitting TRBD1. With 3 bases clipped from V and 2 bases from J, the junction kept 7 bases outside the gene matches. The CDR3 extends over 16 amino acids. Germline CDR1 SGHNT, CDR2 YYREEE (reference sequence). The CDR3 nucleotides read TGTGCCAGCAGCTCAGGGGGCGCTGCCCCTGGAAACACCATATATTTT. It yields the protein CASSSGGAAPGNTIYF.